The 23 T cell receptor beta chains reported below all come from one sample, sequenced in a study of T-cell reconstitution after alpha-beta-depleted transplantation in children (dated by TCRdb to the mid-2010s). Library method: PCR. Sequencer: Illumina HiSeq 2500. Molecular barcoding was employed in the preparation of TCR libraries, with unique molecular identifiers being used to normalize TCRbeta repertoire quantification. TCRdb reprocessing: public reads trimmed at Q25 with fastp, clones called with MiXCR, in-frame beta chains kept. A single entry per CDR3 protein holds the most common genes and DNA from its merged rows. Recorded for this sample are 200,000 to 250,000 distinct CDR3 sequences; approximately 8% of them occurred a single time. Nearly 6.5% of the sample lies in the top ten. The treatment or condition label, as the study defines it: allogeneic hematopoietic cell transplantation with graft depleted of TCRalphabeta T cells and CD19 B cells.

The material was PBMCs, mostly from graft donor cells, obtained 180 days after TCRalphabeta/CD19-depleted stem cell transplant. The receptors stem from a male patient younger than 18 who had a stem cell transplant for acute lymphoblastic leukemia, so the T cells may come from the graft donor.

This clonotype was detected many times. The chain joins TRBV25-1 to TRBJ2-2; 9 nucleotides agree with TRBD1. This CDR3 has 17 residues. V lost 5 bases to trimming and J lost 6 bases; unmatched junction nucleotides: 13. In germline, CDR1 is MGHDK, CDR2 SYGVNS. CDR3 in DNA: TGTGCCAGCAGTTGTTGGGACAGGGAGGGGTGCGCCGGGGAGCTGTTTTTT. Its protein product is CASSCWDREGCAGELFF.

This clonotype appeared many times. This chain uses TRBV15 with TRBJ2-2, with 8 bases aligning to TRBD2. The germline V gene encodes CDR1 LNHNV and CDR2 YYDKDF (reference sequence). V shed 0 bases, J shed 5 bases, and the junction held 8 bases outside the gene matches. This CDR3 comprises 17 residues. The CDR3 DNA reads as TGTGCCACCAGCAGAGATCCTAGCGGGCAGCAGACCGGGGAGCTGTTTTTT. Its protein product is CATSRDPSGQQTGELFF.

This clonotype appeared many times. The chain has TRBV24-1 and TRBJ1-5; D may be TRBD1 (5 bases). V was cut by 3 bases and J by 3 bases, with 8 bases left in between. This CDR3 is 14 amino acids long. CDR1 and CDR2 from the germline V gene are KGHDR and SFDVKD. The CDR3 protein is CATSDGGVNQPQHF. The CDR3, as DNA: TGTGCCACCAGTGATGGAGGGGTCAATCAGCCCCAGCATTTT.

This clonotype was seen many times. The rearrangement joins TRBV5-1 to TRBJ2-5, with 14 positions matching TRBD2. This CDR3 has 16 amino acids. CDR1 and CDR2 (germline): SGHRS, YFSETQ. V shed 4 bases and J 4 bases; nucleotides not matched to a gene: 6. For the CDR3, the DNA is TGCGCCAGCAGCGAGGGACTAGCGGGAGTGGGAGAGACCCAGTACTTC. Translating it yields CASSEGLAGVGETQYF.

This clonotype was seen a few times. The chain links TRBV11-3 to TRBJ2-4; no clear D gene. The length of the CDR3 is 13 residues. Germline CDR1 reads SGHNT; CDR2 reads YENEEA. V lost 5 bases and J 9 bases, leaving 14 bases between the germline ends. CDR3 nucleotide sequence: TGTGCCAGCAGCCTTGGAAGTTCGGGCATTCAGTACTTC. This gives the protein CASSLGSSGIQYF.

CDR3 nucleotides: TGTGCCAGCAGCGTAGGGGGGGGGCCGGGGAATGAGCAGTTCTTC. Translating gives CASSVGGGPGNEQFF. The chain recombines TRBV9 with TRBJ2-1, with D perhaps TRBD2 (7 bases). Per the germline V gene, CDR1 is SGDLS and CDR2 is YYNGEE. This CDR3 comprises 15 residues. Trimming took off 0 bases at V and 7 bases at J, with 14 bases between the two ends.

In this sample, this clonotype turned up many times. V and J are TRBV4-3 and TRBJ1-1; D unclear. CDR1 and CDR2 (germline): LGHNA, YSLEER. This CDR3 is 18 amino acids long. Between the trimmed V and J ends, which lost 4 bases and 0 bases, there was a span of 21 bases. CDR3 sequence reads: CASSPPLRRRTMNTEAFF. The CDR3 DNA reads as TGCGCCAGCAGCCCACCTCTGCGGAGACGGACTATGAACACTGAAGCTTTCTTT.

In its sample, this clonotype was seen many times. The chain carries TRBV4-3 and TRBJ2-7, with TRBD1 matching over 7 bases. Germline V CDR1 and CDR2: LGHNA, YSLEER. V was clipped by 0 bases and J by 0 bases; unmatched bases: 5. The CDR3 is made up of 16 amino acids. In nucleotides, the CDR3 is TGCGCCAGCAGCCAAGACGGACAGGCGAACTCCTACGAGCAGTACTTC. It specifies CASSQDGQANSYEQYF.

In its sample, this clonotype was seen many times. The chain combines TRBV28 with TRBJ2-7; 9 bases agree with TRBD2. Germline assignment: CDR1 MDHEN and CDR2 SYDVKM. J lost 3 bases, V lost 11 bases, and 17 bases had no gene match. This CDR3 is 16 amino acids long. The CDR3, as DNA: TGTGCCTCCACCCCGTCGGCGGGAGGGCCTATCTACGAGCAGTACTTC. This gives the protein CASTPSAGGPIYEQYF.

This clonotype was recorded many times. The chain employs TRBV9 and TRBJ2-1, with a weak D call TRBD1 (6 bases). The CDR3 is 15 amino acids. V was clipped by 4 bases and J by 6 bases, with 17 bases between them. Per the germline V gene, CDR1 is SGDLS and CDR2 is YYNGEE. The CDR3: CASSSTGLRFNEQFF. The DNA for the CDR3 is TGTGCCAGCAGCTCCACAGGGTTGAGGTTCAATGAGCAGTTCTTC.

This clonotype was picked up many times. Written as DNA, the CDR3 is TGTGCCAGCAGTTTAGGAGGGCCGGAGAATGAGCAGTTCTTC. Its protein is CASSLGGPENEQFF. V usage is TRBV28 and J usage is TRBJ2-1; TRBD2 might be the D (6 bases). The CDR3 runs to 14 residues. V lost 2 bases and J lost 7, with 12 bases in between. The germline CDR1 and CDR2 sequences are MDHEN and SYDVKM. Full variable domain (rest looked up from reference TRBV28 and TRBJ2-1): DVKVTQSSRYLVKRTGEKVFLECVQDMDHENMFWYRQDPGLGLRLIYFSYDVKMKEKGDIPEGYSVSREKKERFSLILESASTNQTSMYLCASSLGGPENEQFFGPGTRLTVL.

This clonotype was counted ten times or more. V gene TRBV28 combines with J gene TRBJ2-1, with TRBD2 identical over 8 bases. The V and J ends lost 2 bases and 7 bases, in that order; junction bases with no gene match: 13. The CDR3 totals 17 residues. CDR1 is MDHEN and CDR2 is SYDVKM in the germline V gene. The CDR3 protein is CASSLEPDQAGVNEQFF. CDR3 sequence (DNA): TGTGCCAGCAGTTTAGAGCCAGACCAAGCGGGAGTGAATGAGCAGTTCTTC. Combining the CDR3 with reference TRBV28 and TRBJ2-1 gives the whole variable domain DVKVTQSSRYLVKRTGEKVFLECVQDMDHENMFWYRQDPGLGLRLIYFSYDVKMKEKGDIPEGYSVSREKKERFSLILESASTNQTSMYLCASSLEPDQAGVNEQFFGPGTRLTVL.

This clonotype was recorded a few times. The CDR3 reads CASSVIPGGGTEAFF. The CDR3 region has the DNA TGTGCCAGCAGCGTTATCCCAGGGGGAGGAACTGAAGCTTTCTTT. The chain carries TRBV5-4 and TRBJ1-1, with 7 bases lining up with TRBD1. CDR1 is SGHNT, CDR2 YYREEE, per germline (reference sequence). The CDR3 spans 15 residues. The V gene end was trimmed by 4 bases and the J gene end by 5 bases; junction bases not matched to a gene: 11.

This clonotype was counted at least ten times. The genes are TRBV5-1 and TRBJ2-1; the D gene is possibly TRBD2 (6 bases). The CDR3 is 16 amino acids. CDR1 is SGHRS, CDR2 YFSETQ, per germline. The V end lost 2 bases, the J end lost 10 bases, and 22 bases lay between the germline ends. The CDR3 loop reads CASSFGGVRDRGEQFF. The CDR3 nucleotides read TGCGCCAGCAGCTTTGGTGGGGTCAGAGATCGGGGGGAGCAGTTCTTC.

Many counts were recorded for this clonotype. CDR3 coding DNA: TGTGCCAGCCGGGGGGAAATTGGGGCCAACGTCCTGACTTTC. It codes for CASRGEIGANVLTF. The chain uses TRBV2 and TRBJ2-6; the match to TRBD2 covers 7 bases. J lost 3 bases, V lost 8 bases, and 4 bases had no gene match. This CDR3 spans 14 amino acids. CDR1 and CDR2 (germline): SNHLY, FYNNEI. Supplemented by reference TRBV2 and TRBJ2-6, the full variable domain reads EPEVTQTPSHQVTQMGQEVILRCVPISNHLYFYWYRQILGQKVEFLVSFYNNEISEKSEIFDDQFSVERPDGSNFTLKIRSTKLEDSAMYFCASRGEIGANVLTFGAGSRLTVL.

V gene TRBV11-2 combines with J gene TRBJ2-7; tentative D call: TRBD2 (5 bases). The germline V gene has CDR1 SGHAT and CDR2 FQNNGV. The CDR3 totals 15 residues. Trimming removed 5 bases from V and 0 bases from J, with 14 bases in between. The DNA of the CDR3 is TGTGCCAGCAGCGTGCCGGGAAAGAGCTCCTACGAGCAGTACTTC. Translation gives CASSVPGKSSYEQYF. The full variable domain, in which reference TRBV11-2 and TRBJ2-7 provide the parts outside the CDR3, is EAGVAQSPRYKIIEKRQSVAFWCNPISGHATLYWYQQILGQGPKLLIQFQNNGVVDDSQLPKDRFSAERLKGVDSTLKIQPAKLEDSAVYLCASSVPGKSSYEQYFGPGTRLTVT.

In this sample, this clonotype turned up many times. The genes are TRBV11-2 and TRBJ1-5; perhaps TRBD1 as D (6 bases). Germline V lookup: CDR1 SGHAT, CDR2 FQNNGV. Deletions cut 4 bases from V and 3 bases from J, with 13 bases between. The CDR3 is 15 residues long. The CDR3 region is CASSWGPGNNQPQHF. CDR3 nucleotide sequence: TGTGCCAGCAGCTGGGGGCCGGGGAACAATCAGCCCCAGCATTTT.

This clonotype was counted many times. This chain links TRBV10-3 with TRBJ2-5; TRBD2 matches 7 bases. J was trimmed by 1 base and V by 2 bases; bases with no gene match: 4. Looked up from germline, CDR1 is ENHRY and CDR2 is SYGVKD. CDR3 length: 15 residues. The CDR3 region has the DNA TGTGCCATCAGTGAGGGACTAGTAACCCAAGAGACCCAGTACTTC. Its protein is CAISEGLVTQETQYF.

This clonotype occurred many times. The V gene is TRBV20-1, the J gene TRBJ2-3; the D gene is possibly TRBD1 (5 bases). From germline, CDR1 is DFQATT and CDR2 SNEGSKA (reference sequence). The CDR3 has 14 residues. The V and J ends lost 0 bases and 5 bases respectively, with 12 bases between them. CDR3 region: CSARDKGLGDTQYF. Here the CDR3 DNA reads TGCAGTGCTAGAGATAAGGGGTTAGGAGATACGCAGTATTTT.

This clonotype was seen repeatedly, ten times or more. J is TRBJ2-1 and V is TRBV7-9, with no clear D. Germline assignment: CDR1 SEHNR and CDR2 FQNEAQ (reference sequence). This CDR3 region has 15 residues. Trimming cost V 0 bases and J 6 bases, with 12 bases left between them. CDR3 in amino acids: CASSLAPGKSNEQFF. CDR3 nucleotides: TGTGCCAGCAGCTTAGCACCCGGTAAGAGCAATGAGCAGTTCTTC. The whole variable domain, filled in from reference TRBV7-9 and TRBJ2-1, reads DTGVSQNPRHKITKRGQNVTFRCDPISEHNRLYWYRQTLGQGPEFLTYFQNEAQLEKSRLLSDRFSAERPKGSFSTLEIQRTEQGDSAMYLCASSLAPGKSNEQFFGPGTRLTVL.

On this clonotype itself: A much larger clone sits a single nucleotide away, making a read error possible. This chain joins TRBV9 and TRBJ2-2; D not resolved. With 5 bases removed from V and 10 bases from J, the gap between germline ends came to 21 bases. In germline, CDR1 is SGDLS, CDR2 YYNGEE. This CDR3 has 15 residues. CDR3 residues: CASSVALPRDAELFF. The CDR3 coding sequence is TGTGCCAGCAGTGTCGCACTACCGAGAGATGCGGAGCTGTTTTTT.

This chain joins TRBV18 and TRBJ1-4, with D possibly matching TRBD1 (5 bases). This CDR3 spans 13 amino acids. The germline CDR1 and CDR2 sequences are KGHSH and LQKENI. The V end lost 3 bases, the J end lost 13 bases, and 15 bases lay between the germline ends. The CDR3 sequence: CASSPPARDGLFF. In nucleotides, the CDR3 is TGTGCCAGCTCACCCCCGGCCCGGGACGGACTGTTTTTT.

This clonotype appeared many times. In nucleotides, the CDR3 is TGTGCCAGCTCACCCGCCCGGGATGGGGCCAACGTCCTGACTTTC. Its protein product is CASSPARDGANVLTF. The chain is built from TRBV18 and TRBJ2-6; D possibly corresponds to TRBD2 (5 bases). The CDR3 is 15 amino acids. The germline V gene has CDR1 KGHSH and CDR2 LQKENI. The germline V and J ends were trimmed by 3 bases and 3 bases, with 9 bases remaining between them.